Listed here are 23 T cell receptor beta chains from one sample, sequenced in a study of beta chain features in type 1 diabetes. Study-level results: A moderate, significant TCRB CDR3 shortening appeared in type 1 diabetes across four CD4+ subsets.

Their cognate antigens are unknown. Reverse transcription of all isolated RNA meant that expressed TCRB transcripts were sequenced. Some clones are missing from TCRdb's copy, which holds only in-frame ones; the method was immunoSEQ multiplex PCR. The repertoire holds more than 300,000 clones, with 9.3% as singletons. Sequenced: central memory CD4+ T cells from blood. Receptors were obtained from a man under 40 with type 1 diabetes.

J is TRBJ2-1 and V is TRBV7-2; D may be TRBD1 (5 bases). There are 15 residues in the CDR3. Germline lookup yields CDR1 SGHTA and CDR2 FQGNSA. Trimming shortened V by 3 bases and J by 2 bases, and 11 bases separated the two germline ends. CDR3: CASSFSQGPYNEQFF. The CDR3 DNA reads TGTGCCAGCAGCTTTTCGCAGGGCCCCTACAATGAGCAGTTCTTC.

There are a few counts of this clone. V gene TRBV7-2 combines with J gene TRBJ1-1, with no clear D. CDR1 and CDR2 from the germline V gene are SGHTA and FQGNSA. Trimming pared 6 bases from V and 4 bases from J, leaving 18 bases between. CDR3 size: 15 residues. This CDR3 is CASRPSHWAGTEAFF. CDR3 DNA: TGTGCCAGCAGACCCTCCCACTGGGCGGGCACTGAAGCTTTCTTT.

This clone was seen a handful of times. The chain employs TRBV4-3 and TRBJ1-4; D unclear. This CDR3 has 16 residues. Germline-derived CDR1 and CDR2 are LGHNA and YSLEER. V was pared by 1 base and J by 4 bases, with 13 bases between. As DNA, the CDR3 is TGCGCCAGCAGCCAAGTTTTCGCGTTAGTTAATGAAAAACTGTTTTTT. Translating gives CASSQVFALVNEKLFF.

This clone occurred a few times. This rearrangement joins TRBV13 to TRBJ1-2; no clear D gene. The germline CDR1 and CDR2 sequences are PRHDT and FYEKMQ (reference sequence). The germline V and J ends were trimmed by 2 bases and 2 bases, with 9 bases remaining between them. This CDR3 has 14 residues. CDR3 loop: CASSLLSENYGYTF. CDR3 coding DNA: TGTGCCAGCAGCTTACTTTCCGAAAACTATGGCTACACCTTC.

In its sample, this clone was seen a few times. The gene calls are TRBV21-1 and TRBJ1-2; the listed D gene, TRBD1, was not tested against the DNA. TRBV21-1 is reported as a pseudogene. This CDR3 spans 16 amino acids. The CDR3 region has the DNA TGTGCCAGCAGCCAGGGGAATACCGGGACAGGCCATGGCTACACCTTC. It yields the protein CASSQGNTGTGHGYTF.

The rearrangement joins TRBV4-3 to TRBJ1-1, with D possibly TRBD1 on 6 matching bases. CDR1 LGHNA and CDR2 YSLEER come from the germline V gene. The CDR3 is made up of 15 amino acids. Trimming shortened V by 3 bases and J by 5 bases, and 16 bases separated the two germline ends. The CDR3 bases are TGCGCCAGCAGCCACGGGGGCCCTGGGCGGACTGAAGCTTTCTTT. It specifies CASSHGGPGRTEAFF.

The table lists this clone with a few counts. This chain joins TRBV7-2 and TRBJ2-7; D is unresolved. CDR1 SGHTA and CDR2 FQGNSA come from the germline V gene. Trimming stripped 0 bases from V and 3 bases from J, with 15 bases between. The CDR3 is 16 amino acids. CDR3 region: CASSLASSETHYEQYF. CDR3 bases: TGTGCCAGCAGCTTAGCTTCCTCAGAGACCCACTACGAGCAGTACTTC.

This clone was counted a few times. The V gene is TRBV9, the J gene TRBJ2-5, with TRBD1 identical over 11 bases. CDR1 is SGDLS and CDR2 is YYNGEE in the germline V gene. The CDR3 totals 15 residues. J lost 6 bases, V lost 4 bases, and 8 bases had no gene match. CDR3 DNA sequence: TGTGCCAGCAGCCCCCGGGACAGGGGGTCTCAGACCCAGTACTTC. It codes for CASSPRDRGSQTQYF.

The chain employs TRBV7-2 and TRBJ2-2, with TRBD2 as a possible D gene (7 bases). CDR3 size: 16 residues. V lost 5 bases and J lost 6, with 19 bases in between. CDR1 is SGHTA, CDR2 FQGNSA, per germline. The CDR3 spells CASSPWGGGGAGELFF. In DNA, the CDR3 is TGTGCCAGCAGCCCCTGGGGGGGCGGGGGAGCCGGGGAGCTGTTTTTT.

This clone was seen a few times. J is TRBJ2-1 and V is TRBV2; D possibly uses TRBD1 or TRBD2 (5 bases each). Trimming left V 6 bases short and J 0 bases short, with 12 bases between. Germline CDR1 and CDR2: SNHLY and FYNNEI. CDR3 length: 15 amino acids. The CDR3 region is CASRGDVSSYNEQFF. CDR3 nucleotide sequence: TGTGCCAGCAGGGGGGACGTCAGCTCCTACAATGAGCAGTTCTTC.

The J gene is TRBJ2-7, the V gene TRBV6-5; maybe TRBD2 (5 bases). The CDR3 covers 12 residues. V lost 6 bases, J lost 4 bases, and 10 bases lay in between. Germline V lookup: CDR1 MNHEY, CDR2 SVGAGI. The CDR3 region has the DNA TGTGCCAGCAGCGCAACGGGGTACGAGCAGTACTTC. Amino acid sequence: CASSATGYEQYF.

The table lists this clone with a few counts. V and J are TRBV7-2 and TRBJ2-5, with TRBD1 as a possible D gene (6 bases). Germline V gene lookup returns CDR1 SGHTA and CDR2 FQGNSA. V gave up 3 bases and J gave up 5 bases, with 19 bases separating them. This CDR3 comprises 16 residues. The CDR3: CASSFGNRARVETQYF. The CDR3 DNA reads as TGTGCCAGCAGCTTTGGGAACAGGGCCAGGGTGGAGACCCAGTACTTC.

This clone has a handful of counts. The rearrangement joins TRBV30 to TRBJ2-1; a possible D gene is TRBD2 (6 bases). The germline V and J ends were trimmed by 1 base and 0 bases, with 7 bases remaining between them. This CDR3 spans 14 amino acids. Germline V lookup: CDR1 GTSNPN, CDR2 SVGIG (reference sequence). For the CDR3, the DNA is TGTGCCTGGAGTGGCGGGATCTCCTACAATGAGCAGTTCTTC. It yields the protein CAWSGGISYNEQFF.

This clone was detected a few times. Other DNA sequences in this specimen translate into the identical CDR3. The chain carries TRBV27 and TRBJ2-2; the match to TRBD2 covers 9 bases. J gave up 5 bases and V 2 bases, and 3 bases lay outside the gene matches. This CDR3 contains 15 residues. CDR1 is MNHEY and CDR2 is SMNVEV in the germline V gene (reference sequence). CDR3 sequence: CASSLLAGNTGELFF. The CDR3 DNA sequence: TGTGCCAGCAGTTTACTAGCGGGGAATACCGGGGAGCTGTTTTTT.

This clone has more than one count but fewer than ten. The chain uses TRBV19 and TRBJ2-6, with D perhaps being TRBD1 or TRBD2 (5 bases each). Germline CDR1 reads LNHDA; CDR2 reads SQIVND (reference sequence). The CDR3 is made up of 15 amino acids. Trimming removed 8 bases at V and 2 bases at J, with 13 bases between. The DNA for the CDR3 is TGTGCCAGTTCCCCGAGGGGCACTGGGGCCAACGTCCTGACTTTC. This codes for CASSPRGTGANVLTF.

The chain recombines TRBV7-6 with TRBJ1-3, with TRBD1 identical over 9 bases. Germline CDR1 and CDR2: SGHVS and FNYEAQ. The CDR3 spans 16 residues. V lost 5 bases, J lost 7 bases, and 12 bases stayed unmatched. The CDR3 spells CASSPSLGTGSNTIYF. DNA for the CDR3: TGTGCCAGCAGCCCCTCGTTGGGGACAGGGAGTAACACCATATATTTT.

This clone was counted only a few times. Distinct nucleotide sequences in the sample also encode this CDR3. The chain employs TRBV7-9 and TRBJ2-3; 10 bases align to TRBD1. The CDR3 loop spans 16 amino acids. Unmatched junction bases numbered 1, after V lost 1 base and J lost 0 bases. The germline CDR1 and CDR2 sequences are SEHNR and FQNEAQ (reference sequence). The CDR3: CASSLGGQGSTDTQYF. In DNA form, the CDR3 reads TGTGCCAGCAGCTTAGGGGGACAGGGGAGCACAGATACGCAGTATTTT.

This clone occurred a few times. The chain carries TRBV28 and TRBJ2-3, with 13 nucleotides matching TRBD2. Per germline, CDR1 MDHEN and CDR2 SYDVKM. Trimming removed 4 bases from V and 0 bases from J; junction bases left unmatched: 13. The length of the CDR3 is 20 residues. DNA of the CDR3: TGTGCCAGCAGTTCACCCCGACTAGCGGGGGGCCCTTTTAGCACAGATACGCAGTATTTT. Its translation is CASSSPRLAGGPFSTDTQYF.

The V call is TRBV5-1, the J call TRBJ1-6; D possibly corresponds to TRBD1 (5 bases). The CDR3 is made up of 15 amino acids. Germline CDR1 is SGHRS and CDR2 is YFSETQ. The V gene lost 2 bases and the J gene lost 1 base, with 7 bases spanning the gap. The CDR3 DNA reads TGCGCCAGCAGCTTTCAGGGATCCTATAATTCACCCCTCCACTTT. Protein sequence: CASSFQGSYNSPLHF.

This rearrangement joins TRBV29-1 to TRBJ1-2; weak D call: TRBD1 (5 bases). Germline V gene sequence: CDR1 SQVTM, CDR2 ANQGSEA. The CDR3 is 12 amino acids. V lost 0 bases to trimming and J lost 8 bases, with 10 bases between them. The CDR3 protein is CSVEDQGVGYTF. The CDR3 nucleotides are TGCAGCGTTGAAGATCAAGGGGTCGGCTACACCTTC.

As to this clone: Other DNA sequences from this sample encode an identical CDR3 as well. The gene calls are TRBV4-3 and TRBJ1-2; 10 bases fit TRBD1. CDR1 LGHNA and CDR2 YSLEER come from the germline V gene. The junction had 6 bases not matched to a gene; V was cut back by 3 bases and J by 8 bases. This CDR3 has 14 residues. The CDR3 DNA follows: TGCGCCAGCAGCCAGAGACAGGGGGCGCGAGGCTACACCTTC. Translation: CASSQRQGARGYTF.

This rearrangement joins TRBV2 to TRBJ2-7, with D possibly being TRBD2 (5 bases). Germline V gene lookup returns CDR1 SNHLY and CDR2 FYNNEI. Trimming left V 7 bases short and J 6 bases short, with 10 bases between. The CDR3 length is 11 residues. CDR3 DNA: TGTGCCAGCAATGAGGGCTCCGAGCAGTACTTC. This translates into CASNEGSEQYF. Drawing the rest from reference TRBV2 and TRBJ2-7, the complete variable domain is EPEVTQTPSHQVTQMGQEVILRCVPISNHLYFYWYRQILGQKVEFLVSFYNNEISEKSEIFDDQFSVERPDGSNFTLKIRSTKLEDSAMYFCASNEGSEQYFGPGTRLTVT.

This chain connects TRBV28 to TRBJ1-1, with D maybe TRBD1 (5 bases). V dropped 2 bases and J dropped 3 bases, with 13 bases sitting between them. The CDR3 totals 15 residues. Germline loops: CDR1 MDHEN, CDR2 SYDVKM. DNA for the CDR3: TGTGCCAGCAGTTTAGGCGGGGCGGTGGACACTGAAGCTTTCTTT. Its protein is CASSLGGAVDTEAFF.